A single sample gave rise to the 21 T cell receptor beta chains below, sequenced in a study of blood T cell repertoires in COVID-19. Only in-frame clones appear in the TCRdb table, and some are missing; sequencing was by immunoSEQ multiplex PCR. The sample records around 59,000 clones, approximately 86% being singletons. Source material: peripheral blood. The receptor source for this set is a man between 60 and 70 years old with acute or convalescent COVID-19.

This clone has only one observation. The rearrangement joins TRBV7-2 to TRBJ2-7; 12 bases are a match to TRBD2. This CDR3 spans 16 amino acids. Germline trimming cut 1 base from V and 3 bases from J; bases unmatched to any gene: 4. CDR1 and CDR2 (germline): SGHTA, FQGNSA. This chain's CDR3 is CASSLGLAGVGYEQYF. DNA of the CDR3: TGTGCCAGCAGCTTAGGACTAGCGGGAGTCGGCTACGAGCAGTACTTC.

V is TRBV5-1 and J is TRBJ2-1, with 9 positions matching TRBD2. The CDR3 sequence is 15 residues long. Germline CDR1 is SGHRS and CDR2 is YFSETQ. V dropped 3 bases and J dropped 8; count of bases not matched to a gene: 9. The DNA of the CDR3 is TGCGCCAGCAGCTGGTTAGCGGGAGCGTCGGATGAGCAGTTCTTC. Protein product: CASSWLAGASDEQFF. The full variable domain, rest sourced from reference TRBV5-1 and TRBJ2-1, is KAGVTQTPRYLIKTRGQQVTLSCSPISGHRSVSWYQQTPGQGLQFLFEYFSETQRNKGNFPGRFSGRQFSNSRSEMNVSTLELGDSALYLCASSWLAGASDEQFFGPGTRLTVL.

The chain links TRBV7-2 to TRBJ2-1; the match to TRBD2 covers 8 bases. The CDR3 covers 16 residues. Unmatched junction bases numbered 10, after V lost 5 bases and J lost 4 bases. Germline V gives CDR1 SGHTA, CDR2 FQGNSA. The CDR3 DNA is TGTGCCAGCAGCCGCTGGGGGCGGGAGGCATACAATGAGCAGTTCTTC. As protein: CASSRWGREAYNEQFF.

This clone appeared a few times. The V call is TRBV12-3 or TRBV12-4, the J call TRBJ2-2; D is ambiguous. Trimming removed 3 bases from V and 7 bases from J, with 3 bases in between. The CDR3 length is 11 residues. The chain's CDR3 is CASSFGGELFF. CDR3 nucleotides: TGTGCCAGCAGTTTCGGCGGGGAGCTGTTTTTT.

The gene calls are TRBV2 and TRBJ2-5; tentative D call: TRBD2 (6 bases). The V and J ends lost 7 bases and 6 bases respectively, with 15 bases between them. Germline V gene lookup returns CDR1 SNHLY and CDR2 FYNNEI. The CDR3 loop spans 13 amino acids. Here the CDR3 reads CASTTTSGQTQYF. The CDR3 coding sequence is TGTGCCAGCACCACGACTAGTGGACAGACCCAGTACTTC.

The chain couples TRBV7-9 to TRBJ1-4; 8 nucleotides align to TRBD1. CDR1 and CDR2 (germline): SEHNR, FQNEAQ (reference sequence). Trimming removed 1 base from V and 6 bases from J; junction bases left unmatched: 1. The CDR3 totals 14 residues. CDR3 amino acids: CASSLVQGDEKLFF. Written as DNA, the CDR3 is TGTGCCAGCAGCTTAGTACAGGGGGATGAAAAACTGTTTTTT. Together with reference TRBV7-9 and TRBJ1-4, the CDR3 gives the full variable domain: DTGVSQNPRHKITKRGQNVTFRCDPISEHNRLYWYRQTLGQGPEFLTYFQNEAQLEKSRLLSDRFSAERPKGSFSTLEIQRTEQGDSAMYLCASSLVQGDEKLFFGSGTQLSVL.

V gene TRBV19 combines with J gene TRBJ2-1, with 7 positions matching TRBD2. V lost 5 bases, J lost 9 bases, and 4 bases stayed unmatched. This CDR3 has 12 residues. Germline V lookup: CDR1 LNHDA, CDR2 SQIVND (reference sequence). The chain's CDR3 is CASSETSREQFF. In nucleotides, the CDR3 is TGTGCCAGTAGTGAGACTAGCCGTGAGCAGTTCTTC.

CDR3 residues: CASSHDREYNSPLHF. DNA for the CDR3: TGTGCCAGCAGCCACGACAGGGAGTATAATTCACCCCTCCACTTT. V gene TRBV2 combines with J gene TRBJ1-6; 7 positions match TRBD1. V gave up 6 bases and J gave up 4 bases; unmatched junction bases: 6. The germline V gene has CDR1 SNHLY and CDR2 FYNNEI. This CDR3 spans 15 amino acids.

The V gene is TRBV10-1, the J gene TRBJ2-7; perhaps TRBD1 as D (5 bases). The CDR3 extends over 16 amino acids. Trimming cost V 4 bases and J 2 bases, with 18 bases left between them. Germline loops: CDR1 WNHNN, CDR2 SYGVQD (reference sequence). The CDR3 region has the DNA TGCGCCAGCAGTGCCTACCTCGGTGGGGCTACCTACGAGCAGTACTTC. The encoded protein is CASSAYLGGATYEQYF.

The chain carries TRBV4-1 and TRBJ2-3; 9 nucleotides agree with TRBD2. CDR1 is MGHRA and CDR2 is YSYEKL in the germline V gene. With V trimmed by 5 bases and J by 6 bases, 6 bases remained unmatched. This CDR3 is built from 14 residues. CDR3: CASSIRTSVDTQYF. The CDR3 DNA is TGCGCCAGCAGCATTAGGACTAGCGTTGATACGCAGTATTTT.

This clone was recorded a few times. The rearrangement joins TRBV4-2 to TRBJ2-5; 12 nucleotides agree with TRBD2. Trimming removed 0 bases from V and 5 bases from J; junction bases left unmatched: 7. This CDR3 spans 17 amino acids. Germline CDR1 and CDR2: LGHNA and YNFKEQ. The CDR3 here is CASSQDGPSGRGETQYF. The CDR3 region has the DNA TGTGCCAGCAGCCAAGACGGCCCTAGCGGGAGGGGGGAGACCCAGTACTTC.

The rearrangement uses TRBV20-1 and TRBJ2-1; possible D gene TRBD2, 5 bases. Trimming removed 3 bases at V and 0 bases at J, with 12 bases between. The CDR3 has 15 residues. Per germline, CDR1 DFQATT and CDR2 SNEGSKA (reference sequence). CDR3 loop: CSASPSGFSYNEQFF. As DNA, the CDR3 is TGCAGTGCTAGTCCAAGCGGATTCTCCTACAATGAGCAGTTCTTC.

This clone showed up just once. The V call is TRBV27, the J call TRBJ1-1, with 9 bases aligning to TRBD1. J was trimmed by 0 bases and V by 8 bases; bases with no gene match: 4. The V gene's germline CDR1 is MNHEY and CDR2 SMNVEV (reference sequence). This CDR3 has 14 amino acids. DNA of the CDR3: TGTGCCAGCGGCGACAGGGGGATGAACACTGAAGCTTTCTTT. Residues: CASGDRGMNTEAFF.

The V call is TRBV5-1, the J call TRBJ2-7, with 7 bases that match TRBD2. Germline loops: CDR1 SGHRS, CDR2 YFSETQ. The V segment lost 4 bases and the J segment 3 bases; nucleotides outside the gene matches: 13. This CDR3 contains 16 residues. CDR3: CASSRGEVRDRYEQYF. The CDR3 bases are TGCGCCAGCAGCCGGGGGGAGGTGAGGGACCGCTACGAGCAGTACTTC.

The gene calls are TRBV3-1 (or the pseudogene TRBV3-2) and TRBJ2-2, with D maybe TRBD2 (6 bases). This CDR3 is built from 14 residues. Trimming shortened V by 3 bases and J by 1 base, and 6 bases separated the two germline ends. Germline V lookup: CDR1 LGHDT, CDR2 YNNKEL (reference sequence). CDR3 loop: CASSQRGNTGELFF. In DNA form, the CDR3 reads TGTGCCAGCAGCCAGCGGGGGAACACCGGGGAGCTGTTTTTT.

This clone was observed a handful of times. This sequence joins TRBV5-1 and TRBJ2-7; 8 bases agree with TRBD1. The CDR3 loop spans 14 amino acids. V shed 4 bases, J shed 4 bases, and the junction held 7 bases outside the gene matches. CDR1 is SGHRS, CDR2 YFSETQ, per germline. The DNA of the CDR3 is TGCGCCAGCAGCCGTCCGGACAGGGCTTACGAGCAGTACTTC. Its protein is CASSRPDRAYEQYF. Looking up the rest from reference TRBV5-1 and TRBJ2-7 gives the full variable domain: KAGVTQTPRYLIKTRGQQVTLSCSPISGHRSVSWYQQTPGQGLQFLFEYFSETQRNKGNFPGRFSGRQFSNSRSEMNVSTLELGDSALYLCASSRPDRAYEQYFGPGTRLTVT.

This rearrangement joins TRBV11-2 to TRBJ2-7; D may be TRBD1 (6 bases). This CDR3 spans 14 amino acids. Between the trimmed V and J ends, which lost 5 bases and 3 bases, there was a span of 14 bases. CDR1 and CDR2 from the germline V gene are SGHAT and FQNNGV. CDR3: CASSKGHTDYEQYF. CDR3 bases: TGTGCCAGCAGCAAGGGACACACTGACTACGAGCAGTACTTC.

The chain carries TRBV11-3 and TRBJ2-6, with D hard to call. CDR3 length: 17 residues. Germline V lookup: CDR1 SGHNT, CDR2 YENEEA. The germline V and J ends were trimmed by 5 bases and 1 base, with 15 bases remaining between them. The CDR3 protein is CASSPKFLSSGANVLTF. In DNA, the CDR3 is TGTGCCAGCAGCCCTAAATTCTTGTCGTCTGGGGCCAACGTCCTGACTTTC.

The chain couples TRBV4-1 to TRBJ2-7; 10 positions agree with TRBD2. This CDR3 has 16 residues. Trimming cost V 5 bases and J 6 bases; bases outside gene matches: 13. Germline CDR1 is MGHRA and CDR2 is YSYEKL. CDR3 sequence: CASSVGEGLAGAEQYF. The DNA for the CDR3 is TGCGCCAGCAGCGTGGGGGAGGGCCTAGCGGGAGCCGAGCAGTACTTC.

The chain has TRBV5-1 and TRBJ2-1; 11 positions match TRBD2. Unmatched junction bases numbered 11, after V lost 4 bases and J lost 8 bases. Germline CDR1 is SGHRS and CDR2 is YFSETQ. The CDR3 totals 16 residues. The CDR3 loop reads CASSLGLAGLGDEQFF. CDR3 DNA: TGCGCCAGCAGCCTTGGACTAGCGGGCCTTGGGGATGAGCAGTTCTTC.

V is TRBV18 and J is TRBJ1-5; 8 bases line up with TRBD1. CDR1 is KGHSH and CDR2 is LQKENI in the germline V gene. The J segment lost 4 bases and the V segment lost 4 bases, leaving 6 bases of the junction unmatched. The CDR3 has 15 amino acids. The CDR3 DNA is TGTGCCAGCTCACTGGAATGGACAGGGAATCAGCCCCAGCATTTT. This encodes CASSLEWTGNQPQHF.